The sequence of this T cell receptor beta chain was determined in a study of T cell repertoires in cytomegalovirus infection. TCRdb processed the reads anew with MiXCR; each CDR3 protein has one entry. The sample contains around 750,000 distinct CDR3 sequences, around a third of which appear only once. Trimming cost V 10 bases and J 1 base, with 16 bases left between them. CDR3 length: 14 amino acids. This clonotype turned up a few times. What it recognizes is unknown. The receptor comes from a human donor in good health (CMV status not recorded). Some clones in this sample may be carry-over from other donors' samples. The sequencing here drew on cultured CD8+ T cells from PBMCs, taken from culture after CMV antigen stimulation. The V call is TRBV12-3 or TRBV12-4, the J call TRBJ2-5; tentatively, D is TRBD2 (6 bases). This CDR3 is CAIKTSGFQETQYF. For the CDR3, the DNA is TGTGCCATCAAGACTAGTGGGTTCCAAGAGACCCAGTACTTC.